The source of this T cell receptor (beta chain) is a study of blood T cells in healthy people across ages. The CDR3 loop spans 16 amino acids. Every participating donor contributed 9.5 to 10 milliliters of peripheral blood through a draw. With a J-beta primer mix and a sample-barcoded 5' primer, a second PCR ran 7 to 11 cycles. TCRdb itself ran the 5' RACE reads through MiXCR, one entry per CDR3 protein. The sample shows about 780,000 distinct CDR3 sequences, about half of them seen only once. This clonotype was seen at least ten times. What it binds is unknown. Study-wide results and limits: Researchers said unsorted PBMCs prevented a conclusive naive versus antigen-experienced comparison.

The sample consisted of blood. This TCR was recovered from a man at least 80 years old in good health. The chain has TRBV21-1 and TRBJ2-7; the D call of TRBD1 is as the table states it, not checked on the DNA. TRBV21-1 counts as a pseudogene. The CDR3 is CASSPKPGQGAGEQYF. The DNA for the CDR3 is TGTGCCAGCAGTCCTAAACCGGGACAGGGGGCCGGCGAGCAGTACTTC.